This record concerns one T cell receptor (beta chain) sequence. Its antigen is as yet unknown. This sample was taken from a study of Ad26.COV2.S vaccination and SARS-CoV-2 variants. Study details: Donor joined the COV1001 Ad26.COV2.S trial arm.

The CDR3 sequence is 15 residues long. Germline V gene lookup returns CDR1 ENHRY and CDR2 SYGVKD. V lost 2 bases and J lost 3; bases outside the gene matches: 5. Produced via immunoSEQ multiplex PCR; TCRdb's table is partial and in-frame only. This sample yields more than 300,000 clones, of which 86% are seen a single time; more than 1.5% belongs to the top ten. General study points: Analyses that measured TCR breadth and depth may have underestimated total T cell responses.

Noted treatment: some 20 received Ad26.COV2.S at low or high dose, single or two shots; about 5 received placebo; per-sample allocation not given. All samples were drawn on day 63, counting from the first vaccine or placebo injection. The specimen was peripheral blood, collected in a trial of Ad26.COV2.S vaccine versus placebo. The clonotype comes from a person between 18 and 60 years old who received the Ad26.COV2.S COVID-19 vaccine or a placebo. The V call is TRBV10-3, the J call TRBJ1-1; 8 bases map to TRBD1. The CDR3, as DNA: TGTGCCATCAGTGAGCTCGGACAGGGCCACACTGAAGCTTTCTTT. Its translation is CAISELGQGHTEAFF.